A single TCR beta chain is shown here with its context. Its target is not known. CDR3 length equals 13 residues. The V end was cut by 5 bases, the J end by 5 bases, with 13 bases between. Germline-derived CDR1 and CDR2 are MNHEY and SVGAGI. This specimen belongs to a study of CD8 T cells in Susac syndrome. Study observations and caveats: Only a relatively small number of individuals were included in the TCR sequencing and HLA analysis.

RNA amounts of about 0.5 to 1 ug underwent reverse transcription with random hexamers. TCRdb recomputed calls from the immunoSEQ multiplex PCR reads with MiXCR, one row per CDR3 protein. The data hold about 140,000 distinct CDR3 sequences, with approximately 95% observed a single time. The source of this sequence is a human donor with Susac syndrome. The chain is built from TRBV6-5 and TRBJ2-7; D gene ambiguous. Sequencing was done on a sample of CD8+ T cells from PBMCs. CDR3 loop: CASSGGIYNEQYF. The CDR3 DNA sequence: TGTGCCAGCAGTGGTGGGATCTACAACGAGCAGTACTTC.